This T cell receptor beta chain stems from a study of blood T cell repertoires in COVID-19. In the study overall: From the United States, Italy and Spain came samples of acute and convalescent COVID-19. PBMCs, B-cell-depleted T cells, or T cells were the source of the cDNA or gDNA that made up the material.

Original analysis: Reference gene primers were amplified, and this amplification served to estimate nucleated cell counts. Assay: immunoSEQ multiplex PCR; the TCRdb copy retains only in-frame clones and omits some. V, J and clone size reflect that table, while D and trimming were determined from the DNA. The sample carries around 160,000 clones, roughly nine tenths recorded once. This CDR3 is 17 amino acids long. Germline values: CDR1 SGHDN, CDR2 FVKESK. V was shortened by 0 bases and J by 4 bases, with 18 bases between the two germline ends. V and J are TRBV14 and TRBJ1-1; maybe TRBD1 (5 bases). The sequence was obtained from a man aged 18 to 29 with acute or convalescent COVID-19. Material for sequencing was peripheral blood. The CDR3 is CASSQEGVENSGTEAFF. Here the CDR3 DNA reads TGTGCCAGCAGCCAAGAAGGGGTCGAGAATAGCGGCACTGAAGCTTTCTTT.